These 10 T cell receptor beta chains were all obtained from the same sample, sequenced in a study of beta chain features in type 1 diabetes. Sequencing targeted expressed TCRB transcripts, as all isolated RNA had been reverse transcribed. Repertoires were generated with immunoSEQ multiplex PCR, while TCRdb's copy carries only in-frame clones and drops some. The sample has about 320,000 clones, 13% to 15% seen once. The sample taken for sequencing was central memory CD4+ T cells from blood. These receptors all come from a man aged 25 to 45 in good health.

In DNA, the CDR3 is TGCGCCAGCAGTGAGTCGGGGACTAGCGGGACATCCACAGATACGCAGTATTTT. This codes for CASSESGTSGTSTDTQYF. This chain connects TRBV10-1 to TRBJ2-3; 13 nucleotides match TRBD2. The CDR3 length is 18 residues. Looked up from germline, CDR1 is WNHNN and CDR2 is SYGVQD (reference sequence). Germline trimming cut 0 bases from V and 2 bases from J; bases unmatched to any gene: 5.

This chain links TRBV7-3 with TRBJ2-5; no definite D call. This CDR3 region has 17 residues. Trimming pared 0 bases from V and 4 bases from J, leaving 18 bases between. Germline assignment: CDR1 SGHTA and CDR2 FQGTGA. The CDR3 DNA is TGTGCCAGCAGCTTAACACCTGGAGTCGTCGGGTCAGAGACCCAGTACTTC. This codes for CASSLTPGVVGSETQYF. The variable domain in full, completed from reference TRBV7-3 and TRBJ2-5, reads GAGVSQTPSNKVTEKGKYVELRCDPISGHTALYWYRQSLGQGPEFLIYFQGTGAADDSGLPNDRFFAVRPEGSVSTLKIQRTERGDSAVYLCASSLTPGVVGSETQYFGPGTRLLVL.

The chain joins TRBV29-1 to TRBJ1-3, with D hard to call. Trimming took 6 bases from V and 3 from J, leaving 9 bases between them. The CDR3 extends over 12 amino acids. CDR1 and CDR2 from the germline V gene are SQVTM and ANQGSEA. CDR3 in DNA: TGCAGCGTGGGGTTGGGTGGAAACACCATATATTTT. Its protein product is CSVGLGGNTIYF.

V gene TRBV5-4 combines with J gene TRBJ1-4, with unresolved D. The CDR3 contains 14 residues. Germline V gene data show CDR1 as SGHNT and CDR2 as YYREEE (reference sequence). Trimming stripped 1 base from V and 2 bases from J, with 6 bases between. CDR3 DNA: TGTGCCAGCAGCTTGCGCAGGACTAATGAAAAACTGTTTTTT. Translation gives CASSLRRTNEKLFF.

The V call is TRBV7-6, the J call TRBJ1-6; 9 bases agree with TRBD1. CDR1 SGHVS and CDR2 FNYEAQ come from the germline V gene. This CDR3 region has 13 residues. The J segment lost 14 bases and the V segment lost 3 bases, leaving 5 bases of the junction unmatched. CDR3 loop: CASSLGTGGALHF. The CDR3 DNA sequence: TGTGCCAGCAGCTTGGGTACAGGGGGCGCCCTCCACTTT.

The chain recombines TRBV7-2 with TRBJ1-1; D not resolved. The CDR3 covers 15 residues. Germline lookup yields CDR1 SGHTA and CDR2 FQGNSA. The V and J ends lost 7 bases and 1 base respectively, with 16 bases between them. CDR3 amino acids: CASKLRLKENTEAFF. In DNA, the CDR3 is TGTGCCAGCAAGCTTCGTCTTAAGGAGAACACTGAAGCTTTCTTT.

This clone was observed a handful of times. The V call is TRBV7-8, the J call TRBJ1-3, with TRBD1 identical over 8 bases. The CDR3 covers 17 residues. V was clipped by 4 bases and J by 2 bases; unmatched bases: 10. The germline V gene encodes CDR1 SGHVS and CDR2 FQNEAQ. The CDR3 protein is CASSSEGLQGAGNTIYF. In nucleotides, the CDR3 is TGTGCCAGCAGCTCAGAGGGTTTACAGGGGGCTGGAAACACCATATATTTT.

This clone showed up just a few times. The V call is TRBV4-2, the J call TRBJ2-1; D may be TRBD1 or TRBD2 (7 bases each). The V end was cut by 5 bases, the J end by 6 bases, with 17 bases between. CDR3 length: 15 residues. Germline lookup yields CDR1 LGHNA and CDR2 YNFKEQ. CDR3 loop: CASSSRGRGGNEQFF. In DNA, the CDR3 is TGTGCCAGCAGCTCCCGGGGCAGGGGGGGCAATGAGCAGTTCTTC.

This clone was detected many times. The V gene is TRBV6-6, the J gene TRBJ2-3, with D tentatively TRBD2 (6 bases). CDR3 length: 15 residues. Trimming removed 5 bases from V and 5 bases from J, with 17 bases in between. Germline V lookup: CDR1 MNHNY, CDR2 SVGAGI (reference sequence). The CDR3 region has the DNA TGTGCCAGCAGTCTGGGGACGACCGGGAGAGATACGCAGTATTTT. The encoded protein is CASSLGTTGRDTQYF.

This chain links TRBV27 with TRBJ2-1, with 12 bases that match TRBD2. Germline V gene sequence: CDR1 MNHEY, CDR2 SMNVEV (reference sequence). This CDR3 is 17 amino acids long. J was trimmed by 4 bases and V by 6 bases; bases with no gene match: 10. CDR3 nucleotides: TGTGCCAGCAGAAAGACGACTAGCGGGAGCCTTTACAATGAGCAGTTCTTC. It codes for CASRKTTSGSLYNEQFF.